These 2 T cell receptor beta chains originate from one sample sequenced in a study of T-cell reconstitution after alpha-beta-depleted transplantation in children (dated by TCRdb to about 2016). Libraries were made using PCR. The instrument was an Illumina HiSeq 2500. TCR libraries were prepared with molecular barcoding, using unique molecular identifiers to normalize TCRbeta repertoire quantification. TCRdb reworked the public reads: Q25 trimming with fastp, MiXCR clone assembly, productive beta chains retained. Entries that share a CDR3 protein sequence are merged under the most common genes and DNA. Present in this sample are roughly 790,000 distinct CDR3 sequences, approximately 15% of which were seen just once. The ten biggest clones cover roughly 4.8% of the sample. What this sample's treatment or condition label stands for: allogeneic hematopoietic cell transplantation with graft depleted of TCRalphabeta T cells and CD19 B cells.

The sequenced sample was PBMCs, mostly from graft donor cells, obtained 360 days after TCRalphabeta/CD19-depleted stem cell transplant. The origin of the receptors is a male patient aged 10 to 17 who had a stem cell transplant for acute lymphoblastic leukemia, so the T cells may come from the graft donor.

The V and J genes are TRBV4-1 and TRBJ2-2; possibly TRBD2 for D (6 bases). V was cut by 0 bases and J by 3 bases, with 26 bases left in between. Germline CDR1 is MGHRA and CDR2 is YSYEKL. This CDR3 has 21 amino acids. DNA of the CDR3: TGCGCCAGCAGCCAAGATAGGGACTCGAAGAGGGCCGGTCGGGACACCGGGGAGCTGTTTTTT. Translating it yields CASSQDRDSKRAGRDTGELFF.

The chain links TRBV7-2 to TRBJ2-5; D is unresolved. Looked up from germline, CDR1 is SGHTA and CDR2 is FQGNSA. V was cut by 2 bases and J by 5 bases, with 12 bases left in between. CDR3 size: 14 residues. The CDR3 nucleotides are TGTGCCAGCAGCTTACAGTGGTCTGGGGAGACCCAGTACTTC. Encoded protein: CASSLQWSGETQYF.